One and the same sample provided the 15 T cell receptor beta chains below, sequenced in a study of blood T cell repertoires in COVID-19. Assay used: immunoSEQ multiplex PCR; TCRdb lists only in-frame clones, some missing. The sample includes some 88,000 clones, 75% to 90% of them seen just once. Material for sequencing was peripheral blood. The receptor set was obtained from a man between 60 and 75 years old with acute or convalescent COVID-19.

This rearrangement joins TRBV7-2 to TRBJ1-5; 7 bases match TRBD1. CDR1 is SGHTA, CDR2 FQGNSA, per germline. The CDR3 extends over 14 amino acids. V lost 6 bases, J lost 5 bases, and 7 bases stayed unmatched. The CDR3 region has the DNA TGTGCCAGCAGGGAGACAGGGAAGGATCAGCCCCAGCATTTT. It encodes CASRETGKDQPQHF.

V is TRBV28 and J is TRBJ2-2, with D possibly being TRBD2 (6 bases). Trimming pared 4 bases from V and 4 bases from J, leaving 22 bases between. Germline V gives CDR1 MDHEN, CDR2 SYDVKM. This CDR3 has 18 residues. The CDR3 DNA reads TGTGCCAGCAGTTCTCCGGGACTCCATACGGCGCCCACCGGGGAGCTGTTTTTT. As protein: CASSSPGLHTAPTGELFF.

The rearrangement uses TRBV7-8 and TRBJ2-7; 7 nucleotides line up with TRBD1. The germline CDR1 and CDR2 sequences are SGHVS and FQNEAQ. V was clipped by 5 bases and J by 5 bases; unmatched bases: 9. The length of the CDR3 is 14 residues. This chain's CDR3 is CASSTDRVKHEQYF. Here the CDR3 DNA reads TGTGCCAGCAGCACCGACAGGGTGAAACACGAGCAGTACTTC.

The chain has TRBV30 and TRBJ2-7; 7 nucleotides align to TRBD2. Germline V gives CDR1 GTSNPN, CDR2 SVGIG (reference sequence). The CDR3 has 13 residues. V dropped 1 base and J dropped 3; count of bases not matched to a gene: 3. CDR3: CAWSGGGGYEQYF. The CDR3 nucleotides are TGTGCCTGGAGTGGTGGGGGGGGCTACGAGCAGTACTTC. The whole variable domain, filled in from reference TRBV30 and TRBJ2-7, reads SQTIHQWPATLVQPVGSPLSLECTVEGTSNPNLYWYRQAAGRGLQLLFYSVGIGQISSEVPQNLSASRPQDRQFILSSKKLLLSDSGFYLCAWSGGGGYEQYFGPGTRLTVT.

The chain links TRBV4-2 to TRBJ1-2; D is unresolved. Trimming removed 2 bases at V and 4 bases at J, with 14 bases between. CDR1 is LGHNA, CDR2 YNFKEQ, per germline. CDR3 length equals 15 residues. CDR3: CASSQSGRGAYGYTF. The CDR3 nucleotides are TGTGCCAGCAGCCAATCAGGCCGGGGAGCCTATGGCTACACCTTC.

Here the CDR3 reads CASSLSSAAPFYEQYF. DNA of the CDR3: TGTGCCAGCAGTTTATCGAGCGCTGCGCCCTTCTACGAGCAGTACTTC. J is TRBJ2-7 and V is TRBV27; D remains ambiguous. The CDR3 loop spans 16 amino acids. Trimming stripped 0 bases from V and 3 bases from J, with 15 bases between. Germline V CDR1 and CDR2: MNHEY, SMNVEV (reference sequence).

J is TRBJ2-7 and V is TRBV19; the D gene is possibly TRBD1 (6 bases). V lost 4 bases and J 0 bases, leaving 10 bases between the germline ends. This CDR3 region has 14 residues. CDR1 is LNHDA and CDR2 is SQIVND in the germline V gene (reference sequence). CDR3 amino acids: CASSSHRASYEQYF. CDR3 DNA: TGTGCCAGTAGTAGCCACAGGGCCTCCTACGAGCAGTACTTC.

CDR3 loop: CASSLGGLTDTQYF. CDR3 nucleotide sequence: TGTGCCAGCAGCTTGGGGGGGTTGACAGATACGCAGTATTTT. The chain joins TRBV11-3 to TRBJ2-3, with 7 nucleotides matching TRBD2. V was pared by 3 bases and J by 3 bases, with 3 bases of the junction left unmatched. This CDR3 has 14 amino acids. Germline V lookup: CDR1 SGHNT, CDR2 YENEEA. Together with reference TRBV11-3 and TRBJ2-3, the CDR3 gives the full variable domain: EAGVVQSPRYKIIEKKQPVAFWCNPISGHNTLYWYLQNLGQGPELLIRYENEEAVDDSQLPKDRFSAERLKGVDSTLKIQPAELGDSAVYLCASSLGGLTDTQYFGPGTRLTVL.

The V gene is TRBV10-3, the J gene TRBJ2-2, with 7 positions matching TRBD2. CDR3 length equals 16 residues. The J segment lost 4 bases and the V segment lost 3 bases, leaving 8 bases of the junction unmatched. The germline V gene encodes CDR1 ENHRY and CDR2 SYGVKD. The CDR3 here is CAISERGGMGTGELFF. CDR3 in DNA: TGTGCCATCAGTGAAAGGGGAGGGATGGGCACCGGGGAGCTGTTTTTT.

The CDR3 protein is CASRDRSGNTIYF. CDR3 DNA sequence: TGTGCCAGCAGGGACAGATCTGGAAACACCATATATTTT. The chain recombines TRBV28 with TRBJ1-3, with a possible D match to TRBD1 (6 bases). Deletions cut 6 bases from V and 1 base from J, with 7 bases between. Germline assignment: CDR1 MDHEN and CDR2 SYDVKM. The CDR3 runs 13 residues.

Only one count was recorded for this clone. The chain links TRBV7-8 to TRBJ1-4, with D maybe TRBD1 (5 bases). The CDR3 has 14 amino acids. V lost 5 bases and J 4 bases, leaving 11 bases between the germline ends. Germline loops: CDR1 SGHVS, CDR2 FQNEAQ. The CDR3 DNA follows: TGTGCCAGCAGCGGTGGGGGAGGTAATGAAAAACTGTTTTTT. This codes for CASSGGGGNEKLFF. The variable domain in full, completed from reference TRBV7-8 and TRBJ1-4, reads GAGVSQSPRYKVAKRGQDVALRCDPISGHVSLFWYQQALGQGPEFLTYFQNEAQLDKSGLPSDRFFAERPEGSVSTLKIQRTQQEDSAVYLCASSGGGGNEKLFFGSGTQLSVL.

The CDR3 DNA sequence: TGTGCCAGTAACCCGGGGTTAAGCACAGATACGCAGTATTTT. Its translation is CASNPGLSTDTQYF. V is TRBV19 and J is TRBJ2-3; D perhaps matches TRBD2 (5 bases). V dropped 7 bases and J dropped 0 bases, with 11 bases sitting between them. The CDR3 runs to 14 residues. Germline-derived CDR1 and CDR2 are LNHDA and SQIVND (reference sequence).

The gene calls are TRBV5-1 and TRBJ2-5; 8 nucleotides align to TRBD2. The length of the CDR3 is 15 residues. V lost 0 bases and J lost 9; bases outside the gene matches: 10. Germline assignment: CDR1 SGHRS and CDR2 YFSETQ. The CDR3 loop is CASSLAAGAVQAQYF. DNA for the CDR3: TGCGCCAGCAGCTTGGCAGCGGGGGCCGTCCAGGCCCAGTACTTC.

V is TRBV7-6 and J is TRBJ1-4; 8 bases are a match to TRBD1. Germline-derived CDR1 and CDR2 are SGHVS and FNYEAQ. The V gene end was trimmed by 5 bases and the J gene end by 7 bases; junction bases not matched to a gene: 6. The CDR3 contains 14 residues. The CDR3 spells CASSLGQGTEKLFF. The CDR3 DNA reads TGTGCCAGCAGCCTTGGACAGGGAACTGAAAAACTGTTTTTT.

The CDR3 protein is CASKGAAYNEQFF. The CDR3 coding sequence is TGTGCCAGTAAAGGCGCGGCCTACAATGAGCAGTTCTTC. The genes are TRBV19 and TRBJ2-1; no definite D call. V was clipped by 7 bases and J by 2 bases, with 9 bases between them. This CDR3 has 13 amino acids. The V gene's germline CDR1 is LNHDA and CDR2 SQIVND (reference sequence).